The following is a T cell receptor beta chain sequence with its context. Its target is unknown. The donors gave bone marrow, and they were healthy. This sample is part of a study of cytomegalovirus exposure and HLA in healthy donors. General study results and limits: Within a later analysis, the majority of CMV-associated TCR beta chains appeared HLA-restricted. Later on, an analysis showed TCR association rates differing by HLA locus, with DRB1 the most and HLA-C the fewest.

Primers included in the PCR were 60 Vbeta and 13 Jbeta primers. Clones were sequenced by immunoSEQ multiplex PCR, and TCRdb holds only the in-frame ones, with some missing. The sample includes about 69,000 clones, about 73% of them seen just once. The sample taken for sequencing was PBMCs. The receptor was isolated from a woman aged 25-40 years in good health and CMV-seronegative.

In DNA form, the CDR3 reads TGTGCCAGCAGTGAAGAGAGGGATCAGCCCCAGCATTTT. It is translated as CASSEERDQPQHF. The chain carries TRBV6-1 and TRBJ1-5; no firm D call. The germline V gene encodes CDR1 MNHNS and CDR2 SASEGT. The CDR3 length is 13 residues. V was pared by 1 base and J by 5 bases, with 6 bases between.